Included here is one TCR beta chain sequence, with context. Its antigen is as yet unknown. The record originates from a study of blood T cells in healthy people across ages. Study-wide background: Every two T cells gave about one barcoded beta molecule via template switching.

Study results and caveats: Unsorted PBMC material precluded a definitive naive versus antigen-experienced comparison.

A J-beta primer mix and a sample-barcoded 5' primer were used in a second PCR of roughly 7 to 12 cycles. TCRdb re-called the 5' RACE reads with MiXCR, one entry per CDR3 protein. Found here are 1.8 million or so distinct CDR3 sequences, around 40% of them singletons; the top ten hold more than 20%. The germline CDR1 and CDR2 sequences are SQVTM and ANQGSEA. With 7 bases removed from V and 7 bases from J, the gap between germline ends came to 17 bases. CDR3 length: 13 residues. Sequencing was carried out using blood. The receptor was isolated from a human donor in good health. The chain joins TRBV29-1 to TRBJ1-5; D possibly corresponds to TRBD1 (5 bases). CDR3 bases: TGCAGCGCAATAACCGGGGCGGGGCAGCCCCAGCATTTT. This encodes CSAITGAGQPQHF. The variable domain in full, completed from reference TRBV29-1 and TRBJ1-5, reads SAVISQKPSRDICQRGTSLTIQCQVDSQVTMMFWYRQQPGQSLTLIATANQGSEATYESGFVIDKFPISRPNLTFSTLTVSNMSPEDSSIYLCSAITGAGQPQHFGDGTRLSIL.